This TCR beta chain was sequenced for a study of blood T cell repertoires in COVID-19 (dated by TCRdb to the early 2020s). Turning to the overall study: Samples covering the acute and convalescent phases of COVID-19 were provided by collaborators in the United States, Italy and Spain. The prospective study material was composed of cDNA or gDNA derived from T cells, B-cell-depleted T cells, or PBMCs. The dataset comprised deeply sampled blood TCRbeta repertoires from subjects exposed to, actively infected with, or recovered from COVID-19. The repertoires were released in a freely available public database meant as a resource for research on the immune response to SARS-CoV-2. Samples were obtained from the ongoing ImmuneRACE study (first 160 participants) and from about 1,300 subjects provided by 6 global collaborators. Sample metadata almost always included a de-identified subject ID, COVID-19 status, age in years and sex. Where available, HLA class I and class II types were obtained from metadata supplied by the sample provider rather than from assay-based typing.

Measured from the cysteine to the phenylalanine, the CDR3 is 14 residues long. The retained sequence is limited to the CDR3, 42 bases, with the frame set at the first base. V is reduced by 4 bases and J by 3 bases, leaving a spacing of 13 bases between them. About this clone: The target of this receptor is not known. Base qualities are not at hand, and no much larger clone is one base apart.

TCRbeta CDR3 regions were amplified from genomic DNA by means of the immunoSEQ Assay, a bias-controlled multiplex PCR. In the original analysis: The number of nucleated cells in each sample was estimated from the amplification of reference gene primers within the assay. To quantify the absolute abundance of each unique TCRbeta CDR3 rearrangement, sequence reads were collapsed and filtered. For each sample, productive Simpson clonality was calculated by taking the square root of Simpson's diversity index across productive rearrangements. TCRdb carries this immuneACCESS record with in-frame sequences only. Its versions omit some clonotypes, under half of them owing to an unresolved V gene in the studies checked, with the rest unexplained. That table is the source of V, J and clone size, and D and trimming were worked out from the DNA. Recorded for this sample are 110,000 or so clones; around nine tenths of them occurred a single time. Clones ranked in the top ten supply 8% to 9% of the sample.

Samples from volunteer blood donors who had recovered from COVID-19 were contributed by a second Seattle source. The collaborating institutions used their own protocols to collect whole blood in K2EDTA tubes. Collaborator samples were shipped for TCRbeta analysis as frozen whole blood, isolated PBMCs, or DNA extracted from either sample type. General study outcomes and caveats: How much clinical and demographic metadata was included differed by source and by participant, and the metadata was provided uncurated.

The source is an older woman who had recovered from COVID-19. The chain is encoded by TRBV5-3 joined to TRBJ1-1; the D gene is unclear. TRBV5-3 is an open reading frame, and its role is uncertain. The source material was peripheral blood. The nucleotides read TGTGCCAGAAGCCCGCGGGATGGGGACACTGAAGCTTTCTTT. Its coded protein is CARSPRDGDTEAFF.